A single sample gave rise to the 19 T cell receptor beta chains below, sequenced in a study of early stage breast cancer tumors. Sequencing was performed with immunoSEQ multiplex PCR; in TCRdb, only in-frame clones are kept and a portion is missing. This table holds about 72,000 clones, roughly 80% found once. Sequencing was performed on blood. Every receptor here comes from a person in their sixties or seventies with breast cancer.

The J gene is TRBJ2-1, the V gene TRBV15; D assignment may be TRBD1 or TRBD2 (6 bases each). The V gene lost 2 bases and the J gene lost 8 bases, with 10 bases spanning the gap. This CDR3 has 13 residues. Germline V gives CDR1 LNHNV, CDR2 YYDKDF (reference sequence). The CDR3 sequence: CATSRPEGDEQFF. CDR3 nucleotides: TGTGCCACCAGCAGACCGGAGGGGGATGAGCAGTTCTTC.

The chain combines TRBV5-5 with TRBJ2-7; D is possibly TRBD1 or TRBD2 (7 bases each). CDR3 length: 15 residues. Germline V gene sequence: CDR1 SGHKS, CDR2 YYEKEE (reference sequence). V dropped 6 bases and J dropped 2 bases, with 18 bases sitting between them. The CDR3 nucleotides read TGTGCCAGCACCCCGTGGGCAGGGGGGGCCTACGAGCAGTACTTC. Amino acid sequence: CASTPWAGGAYEQYF.

The genes are TRBV18 and TRBJ1-1; no firm D call. From germline, CDR1 is KGHSH and CDR2 LQKENI. V lost 3 bases to trimming and J lost 3 bases, with 17 bases between them. The CDR3 contains 16 residues. CDR3 in DNA: TGTGCCAGCTCACCCCTAAGGTGGGGAGGAGACACTGAAGCTTTCTTT. This translates into CASSPLRWGGDTEAFF.

The rearrangement uses TRBV7-2 and TRBJ1-4, with TRBD1 as a possible D gene (5 bases). This CDR3 is built from 14 residues. The V end lost 6 bases, the J end lost 5 bases, and 13 bases lay between the germline ends. Germline V CDR1 and CDR2: SGHTA, FQGNSA. CDR3 protein: CASSPPGLNEKLFF. Written as DNA, the CDR3 is TGTGCCAGCAGTCCCCCGGGACTGAATGAAAAACTGTTTTTT. Full variable domain (outside the CDR3, taken from reference TRBV7-2 and TRBJ1-4): GAGVSQSPSNKVTEKGKDVELRCDPISGHTALYWYRQSLGQGLEFLIYFQGNSAPDKSGLPSDRFSAERTGGSVSTLTIQRTQQEDSAVYLCASSPPGLNEKLFFGSGTQLSVL.

V usage is TRBV6-6 and J usage is TRBJ1-5; D remains unclear. V lost 1 base and J 0 bases, leaving 7 bases between the germline ends. Germline V lookup: CDR1 MNHNY, CDR2 SVGAGI (reference sequence). The CDR3 sequence is 15 residues long. The CDR3 region has the DNA TGTGCCAGCAGTTACTTAGGACTTAGCAATCAGCCCCAGCATTTT. Its translation: CASSYLGLSNQPQHF.

This clone showed up just once. The gene calls are TRBV2 and TRBJ2-1; D uncertain. The CDR3 loop spans 13 amino acids. Germline V gene sequence: CDR1 SNHLY, CDR2 FYNNEI. Trimming removed 7 bases at V and 3 bases at J, with 10 bases between. This CDR3 is CASKIVGYNEQFF. The DNA of the CDR3 is TGTGCCAGCAAGATAGTCGGCTACAATGAGCAGTTCTTC.

The V gene is TRBV21-1, the J gene TRBJ1-1; TRBD1, the table's D call, lacks a check against the DNA. TRBV21-1 is a listed pseudogene. This CDR3 region has 12 residues. The CDR3 coding sequence is TGTGCCGGGGAAGGGGTGGAAACTGAAGCTTTCTTT. As protein: CAGEGVETEAFF.

The genes are TRBV20-1 and TRBJ2-3; D not certain. The germline CDR1 and CDR2 sequences are DFQATT and SNEGSKA (reference sequence). The CDR3 is made up of 11 amino acids. Trimming removed 3 bases from V and 2 bases from J, with 3 bases in between. DNA for the CDR3: TGCAGTGCTAGTATCACAGATACGCAGTATTTT. Translated, it gives CSASITDTQYF.

The V call is TRBV18, the J call TRBJ1-1, with D tentatively TRBD1 (6 bases). The CDR3 is 14 residues long. The germline V gene has CDR1 KGHSH and CDR2 LQKENI. The V end lost 3 bases, the J end lost 4 bases, and 12 bases lay between the germline ends. CDR3 in amino acids: CASSPVQGSTEAFF. CDR3 in DNA: TGTGCCAGCTCACCGGTGCAGGGGAGCACTGAAGCTTTCTTT.

This clone was seen just once. The V and J genes are TRBV18 and TRBJ1-2; D remains ambiguous. This CDR3 is built from 13 residues. Germline V gene lookup returns CDR1 KGHSH and CDR2 LQKENI. V gave up 6 bases and J gave up 8 bases, with 16 bases separating them. The CDR3, as DNA: TGTGCCAGCTCTCCCTACCGTGGCGAAGGCTACACCTTC. It is translated as CASSPYRGEGYTF.

V usage is TRBV7-9 and J usage is TRBJ2-5; 12 bases line up with TRBD2. The length of the CDR3 is 15 residues. The germline gives CDR1 SEHNR, CDR2 FQNEAQ (reference sequence). With V trimmed by 5 bases and J by 4 bases, 5 bases remained unmatched. DNA for the CDR3: TGTGCCAGCAGCCCAGGACTAGCGGGGCTAGAGACCCAGTACTTC. Protein product: CASSPGLAGLETQYF.

The chain has TRBV28 and TRBJ2-5; D tentatively fits TRBD1 or TRBD2 (6 bases each). V gave up 3 bases and J gave up 0 bases, with 11 bases separating them. In germline, CDR1 is MDHEN, CDR2 SYDVKM. The length of the CDR3 is 15 residues. This chain's CDR3 is CASSFGGGNQETQYF. As DNA, the CDR3 is TGTGCCAGCAGTTTCGGGGGCGGGAACCAAGAGACCCAGTACTTC.

The chain uses TRBV15 and TRBJ1-5; perhaps TRBD1 as D (5 bases). Trimming pared 1 base from V and 7 bases from J, leaving 14 bases between. This CDR3 region has 15 residues. Germline CDR1 LNHNV, CDR2 YYDKDF (reference sequence). The CDR3 DNA reads as TGTGCCACCAGCAGAGGAGGGGCCATCGTACAGCCCCAGCATTTT. Translating gives CATSRGGAIVQPQHF.

The chain employs TRBV4-2 and TRBJ1-4; D ambiguous. This CDR3 contains 15 residues. Looked up from germline, CDR1 is LGHNA and CDR2 is YNFKEQ. V lost 0 bases and J 3 bases, leaving 8 bases between the germline ends. The chain's CDR3 is CASSQDPGPNEKLFF. CDR3 in DNA: TGTGCCAGCAGCCAAGATCCGGGCCCTAATGAAAAACTGTTTTTT.

This chain joins TRBV5-1 and TRBJ2-7, with D possibly being TRBD2 (6 bases). V lost 4 bases and J lost 0, with 11 bases in between. CDR3 size: 14 residues. CDR1 and CDR2 from the germline V gene are SGHRS and YFSETQ. The chain's CDR3 is CASSLAGSSYEQYF. Written as DNA, the CDR3 is TGCGCCAGCAGCCTCGCCGGGAGCTCCTACGAGCAGTACTTC.

J is TRBJ1-6 and V is TRBV7-3, with TRBD1 matching 8 bases. V shed 2 bases, J shed 6 bases, and the junction held 9 bases outside the gene matches. The CDR3 is made up of 17 amino acids. Germline loops: CDR1 SGHTA, CDR2 FQGTGA. CDR3 protein: CASSLGVGQGANSPLHF. The CDR3 DNA reads as TGTGCCAGCAGCTTAGGCGTCGGGCAGGGGGCTAATTCACCCCTCCACTTT.

The chain carries TRBV11-2 and TRBJ2-1, with 7 bases lining up with TRBD2. CDR1 SGHAT and CDR2 FQNNGV come from the germline V gene. The CDR3 has 15 amino acids. V lost 5 bases and J lost 0; bases outside the gene matches: 4. CDR3 sequence: CASSTTSVSYNEQFF. The CDR3 nucleotides are TGTGCCAGCAGCACAACTAGCGTCTCCTACAATGAGCAGTTCTTC.

This rearrangement joins TRBV2 to TRBJ2-5; no reliable D call. Per the germline V gene, CDR1 is SNHLY and CDR2 is FYNNEI. CDR3 length equals 12 residues. V was cut by 4 bases and J by 5 bases, with 8 bases left in between. The CDR3 loop reads CASSAGRETQYF. The CDR3, as DNA: TGTGCCAGCAGTGCGGGCCGGGAGACCCAGTACTTC.

In DNA, the CDR3 is TGTGCCAGCAGCGTAGCTACGGCAACACCCGATACGCAGTATTTT. Encoded protein: CASSVATATPDTQYF. This chain connects TRBV9 to TRBJ2-3; D ambiguous. This CDR3 comprises 15 residues. Germline V gene lookup returns CDR1 SGDLS and CDR2 YYNGEE. Trimming removed 0 bases at V and 6 bases at J, with 14 bases between.